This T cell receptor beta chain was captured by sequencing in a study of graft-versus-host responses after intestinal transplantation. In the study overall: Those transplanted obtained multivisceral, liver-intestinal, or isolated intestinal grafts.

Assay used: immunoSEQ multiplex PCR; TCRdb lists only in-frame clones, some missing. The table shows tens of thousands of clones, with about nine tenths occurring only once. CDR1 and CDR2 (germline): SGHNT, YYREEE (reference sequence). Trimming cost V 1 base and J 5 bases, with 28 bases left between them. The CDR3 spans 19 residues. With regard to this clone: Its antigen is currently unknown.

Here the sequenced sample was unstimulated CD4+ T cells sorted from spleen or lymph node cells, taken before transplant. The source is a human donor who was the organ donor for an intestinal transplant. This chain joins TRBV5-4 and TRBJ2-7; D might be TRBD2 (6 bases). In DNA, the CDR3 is TGTGCCAGCAGCTTGATGTGGGCCGGTCGGGGGACCCGTCGCGACGAGCAGTACTTC. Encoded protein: CASSLMWAGRGTRRDEQYF.